This TCR beta chain was found in a study of T cells in localized non-small cell lung cancer. Study-level points and caveats: Tumor trailed uninvolved adjacent lung in T cell clonality, which peaked there. When the top 100 tumor clones were examined, a median approximately 54 of them also appeared in the adjacent lung, which was paired and uninvolved. Overall survival was longer when the density of T cells in the blood was higher.

The CDR3 runs 13 residues. Germline CDR1 and CDR2: SGDLS and YYNGEE. V was pared by 4 bases and J by 8 bases, with 15 bases between. TCRdb keeps only in-frame clones here, not all; method: immunoSEQ multiplex PCR. Of 3,000 or so clones listed, more than 20% are singletons. This clone was found a few times. The antigen remains undetermined. Lung tissue at least 2 cm from the tumor margin was confirmed free of atypia. The source material was normal lung tissue next to the tumor, sampled before any cancer treatment. The rearrangement links TRBV9 to TRBJ1-1, with TRBD1 as a possible D gene (5 bases). This clonotype was obtained from a man aged 40-75 years with stage III squamous cell lung carcinoma. The CDR3 DNA reads TGTGCCAGCAGCTCCCACAGTGGGACGGAAGCTTTCTTT. This codes for CASSSHSGTEAFF.